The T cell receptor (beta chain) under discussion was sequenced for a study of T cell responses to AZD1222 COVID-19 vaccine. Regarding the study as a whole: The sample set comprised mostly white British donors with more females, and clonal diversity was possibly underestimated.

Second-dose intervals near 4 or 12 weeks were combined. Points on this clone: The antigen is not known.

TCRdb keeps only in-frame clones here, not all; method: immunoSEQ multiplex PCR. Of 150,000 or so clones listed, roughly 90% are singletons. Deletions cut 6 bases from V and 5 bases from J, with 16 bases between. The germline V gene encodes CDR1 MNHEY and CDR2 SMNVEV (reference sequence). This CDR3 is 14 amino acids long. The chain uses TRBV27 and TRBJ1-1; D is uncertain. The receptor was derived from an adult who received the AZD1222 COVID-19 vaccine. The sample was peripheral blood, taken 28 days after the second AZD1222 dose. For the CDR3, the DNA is TGTGCCAGCAGGGACTCGCGTTTGGGGACTGAAGCTTTCTTT. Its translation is CASRDSRLGTEAFF.